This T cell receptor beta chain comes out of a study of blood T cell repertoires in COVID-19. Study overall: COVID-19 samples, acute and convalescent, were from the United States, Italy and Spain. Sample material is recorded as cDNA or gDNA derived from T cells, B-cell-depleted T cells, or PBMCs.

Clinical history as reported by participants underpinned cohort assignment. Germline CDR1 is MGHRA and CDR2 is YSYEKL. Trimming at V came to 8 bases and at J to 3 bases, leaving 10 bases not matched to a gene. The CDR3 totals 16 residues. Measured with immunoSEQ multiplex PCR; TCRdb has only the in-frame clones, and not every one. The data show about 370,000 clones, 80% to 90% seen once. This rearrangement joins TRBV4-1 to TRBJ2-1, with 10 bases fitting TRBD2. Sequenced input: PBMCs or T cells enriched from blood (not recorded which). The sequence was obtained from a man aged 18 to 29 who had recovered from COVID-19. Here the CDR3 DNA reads TGCGCCAGCCAACCGGGACTAGCGAGTTACTACAATGAGCAGTTCTTC. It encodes CASQPGLASYYNEQFF.